This T cell receptor beta chain was identified in a study of long-term antiretroviral therapy in people with HIV. Points from the study as a whole: In samples taken after ART, diversity increased but remained below transplant donor control levels. Collection spanned 2004 to 2017; ART regimens may be less effective than current ones.

The authors ran the immunoSEQ assay, v3.0, at survey level. Method: immunoSEQ multiplex PCR; TCRdb's copy keeps in-frame clones and lacks some. The sample has fewer than 10,000 clones; 82% are singletons. This clone is labeled medium-sized (0.01 to 0.1%). Its matching antigen is unknown. Other DNA sequences within the sample encode an identical CDR3. This CDR3 is built from 14 residues. V lost 4 bases, J lost 6 bases, and 5 bases stayed unmatched. Germline lookup yields CDR1 SGHRS and CDR2 YFSETQ. Everyone in the study who had HIV was treated in the United States. Before DNA extraction, roughly 0.85-10 million cryopreserved PBMC were held in the samples.

Material: unsorted PBMCs, obtained 0.1 years after starting antiretroviral therapy. The receptor was derived from a man between 40 and 49 years old with HIV. The chain links TRBV5-1 to TRBJ2-7; 12 bases align to TRBD2. CDR3 nucleotides: TGCGCCAGCAGCGCTGGACTAGCGGGGTTCGAGCAGTACTTC. This sequence encodes CASSAGLAGFEQYF. Looking up the rest from reference TRBV5-1 and TRBJ2-7 gives the full variable domain: KAGVTQTPRYLIKTRGQQVTLSCSPISGHRSVSWYQQTPGQGLQFLFEYFSETQRNKGNFPGRFSGRQFSNSRSEMNVSTLELGDSALYLCASSAGLAGFEQYFGPGTRLTVT.